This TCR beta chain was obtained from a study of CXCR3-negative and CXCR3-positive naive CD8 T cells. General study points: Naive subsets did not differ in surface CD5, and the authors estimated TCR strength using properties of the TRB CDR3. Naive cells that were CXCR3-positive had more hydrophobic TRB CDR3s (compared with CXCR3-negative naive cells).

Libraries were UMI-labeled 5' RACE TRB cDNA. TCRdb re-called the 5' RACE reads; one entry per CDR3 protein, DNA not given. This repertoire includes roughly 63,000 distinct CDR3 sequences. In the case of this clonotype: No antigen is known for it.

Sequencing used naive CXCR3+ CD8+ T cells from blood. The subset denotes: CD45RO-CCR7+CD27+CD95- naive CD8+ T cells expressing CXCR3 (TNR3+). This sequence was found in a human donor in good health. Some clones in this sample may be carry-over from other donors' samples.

CDR3: CSVEDHGTGGTQVTDTQYF. V gene TRBV29-1 combines with J gene TRBJ2-3; the TCRdb call, TRBD1, lacks DNA for checking. The CDR3 length is 19 residues. The V gene's germline CDR1 is SQVTM and CDR2 ANQGSEA.